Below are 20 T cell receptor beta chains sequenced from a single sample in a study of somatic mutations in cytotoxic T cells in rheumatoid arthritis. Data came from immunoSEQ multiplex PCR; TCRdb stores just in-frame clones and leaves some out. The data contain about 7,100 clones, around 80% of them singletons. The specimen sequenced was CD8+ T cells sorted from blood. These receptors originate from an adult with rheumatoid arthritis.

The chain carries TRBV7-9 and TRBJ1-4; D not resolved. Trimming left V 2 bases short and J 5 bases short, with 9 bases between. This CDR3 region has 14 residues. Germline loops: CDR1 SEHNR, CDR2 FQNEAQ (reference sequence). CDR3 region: CASSLMGDNEKLFF. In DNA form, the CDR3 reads TGTGCCAGCAGCTTAATGGGTGACAATGAAAAACTGTTTTTT. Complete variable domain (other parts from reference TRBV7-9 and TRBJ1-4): DTGVSQNPRHKITKRGQNVTFRCDPISEHNRLYWYRQTLGQGPEFLTYFQNEAQLEKSRLLSDRFSAERPKGSFSTLEIQRTEQGDSAMYLCASSLMGDNEKLFFGSGTQLSVL.

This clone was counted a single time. CDR3 bases: TGCAGTGCTAGAGGGAAGGATACGCAGTATTTT. This gives the protein CSARGKDTQYF. The chain employs TRBV20-1 and TRBJ2-3; D not certain. V dropped 1 base and J dropped 6 bases, with 5 bases sitting between them. The CDR3 loop spans 11 amino acids. The germline V gene encodes CDR1 DFQATT and CDR2 SNEGSKA (reference sequence).

The CDR3 nucleotides are TGTGCCAGTAGTATCCTCTTCGAGTCCCCTCACAATGAGCAGTTCTTC. Translated, it gives CASSILFESPHNEQFF. The chain couples TRBV19 to TRBJ2-1; D is uncertain. Germline V gene lookup returns CDR1 LNHDA and CDR2 SQIVND (reference sequence). This CDR3 has 16 amino acids. V gave up 3 bases and J gave up 5 bases, with 17 bases separating them.

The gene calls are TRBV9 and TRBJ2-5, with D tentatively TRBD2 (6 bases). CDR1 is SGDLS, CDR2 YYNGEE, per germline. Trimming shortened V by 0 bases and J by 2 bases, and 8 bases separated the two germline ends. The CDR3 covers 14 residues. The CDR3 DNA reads TGTGCCAGCAGCGTAGTGGGGGGACAAGAGACCCAGTACTTC. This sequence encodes CASSVVGGQETQYF.

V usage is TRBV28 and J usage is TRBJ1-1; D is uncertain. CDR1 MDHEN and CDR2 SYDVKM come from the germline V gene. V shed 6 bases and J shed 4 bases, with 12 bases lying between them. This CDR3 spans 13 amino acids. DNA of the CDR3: TGTGCCAGCAGGACGGCAGGTCTCACTGAAGCTTTCTTT. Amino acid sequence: CASRTAGLTEAFF.

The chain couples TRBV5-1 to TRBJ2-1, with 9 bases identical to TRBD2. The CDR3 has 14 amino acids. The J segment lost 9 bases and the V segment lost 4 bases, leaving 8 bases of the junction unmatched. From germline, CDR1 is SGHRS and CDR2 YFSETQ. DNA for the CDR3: TGCGCCAGCAGCAAGGCGGGGGGGCCTATTGAGCAGTTCTTC. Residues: CASSKAGGPIEQFF.

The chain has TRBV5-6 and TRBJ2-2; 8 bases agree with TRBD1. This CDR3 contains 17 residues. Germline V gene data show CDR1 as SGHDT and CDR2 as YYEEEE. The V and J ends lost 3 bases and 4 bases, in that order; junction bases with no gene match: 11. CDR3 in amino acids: CASSSPRQGRSTGELFF. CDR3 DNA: TGTGCCAGCAGCTCGCCAAGACAGGGGCGGTCCACCGGGGAGCTGTTTTTT.

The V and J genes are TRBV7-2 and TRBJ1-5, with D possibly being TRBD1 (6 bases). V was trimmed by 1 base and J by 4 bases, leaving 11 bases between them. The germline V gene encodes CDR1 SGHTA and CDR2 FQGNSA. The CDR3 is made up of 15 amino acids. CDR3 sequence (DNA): TGTGCCAGCAGCTTAGTCGGGGGGCAGAATCAGCCCCAGCATTTT. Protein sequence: CASSLVGGQNQPQHF.

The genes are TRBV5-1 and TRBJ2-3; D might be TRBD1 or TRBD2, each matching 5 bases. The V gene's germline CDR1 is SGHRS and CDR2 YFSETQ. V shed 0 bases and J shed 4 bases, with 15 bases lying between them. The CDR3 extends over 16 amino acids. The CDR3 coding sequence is TGCGCCAGCAGCTTGGAGAACCGGGACCTACCAGATACGCAGTATTTT. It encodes CASSLENRDLPDTQYF.

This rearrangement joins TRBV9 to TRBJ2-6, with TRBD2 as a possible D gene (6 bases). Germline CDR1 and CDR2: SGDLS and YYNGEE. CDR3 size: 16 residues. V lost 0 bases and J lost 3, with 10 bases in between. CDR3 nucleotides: TGTGCCAGCAGCGTAGACTGGGACTTTGGGGCCAACGTCCTGACTTTC. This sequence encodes CASSVDWDFGANVLTF.

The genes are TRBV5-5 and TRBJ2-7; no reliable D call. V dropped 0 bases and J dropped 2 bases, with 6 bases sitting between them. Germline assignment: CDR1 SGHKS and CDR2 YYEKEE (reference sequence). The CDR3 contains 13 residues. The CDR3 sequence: CASSLDVAYEQYV. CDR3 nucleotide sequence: TGTGCCAGCAGCTTGGATGTTGCCTACGAGCAGTACGTC.

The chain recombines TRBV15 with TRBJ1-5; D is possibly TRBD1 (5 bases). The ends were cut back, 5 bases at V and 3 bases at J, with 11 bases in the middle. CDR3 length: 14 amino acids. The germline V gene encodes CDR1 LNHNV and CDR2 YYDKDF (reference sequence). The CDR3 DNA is TGTGCCACCAGCCGAGCAGGGATCAATCAGCCCCAGCATTTT. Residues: CATSRAGINQPQHF.

The CDR3 spells CASSFGRFPNEQFF. The CDR3 region has the DNA TGTGCCAGCAGCTTCGGACGCTTCCCCAATGAGCAGTTCTTC. The chain couples TRBV11-2 to TRBJ2-1; no clear D. This CDR3 contains 14 residues. The germline V gene has CDR1 SGHAT and CDR2 FQNNGV. The V end was cut by 3 bases, the J end by 6 bases, with 12 bases between.

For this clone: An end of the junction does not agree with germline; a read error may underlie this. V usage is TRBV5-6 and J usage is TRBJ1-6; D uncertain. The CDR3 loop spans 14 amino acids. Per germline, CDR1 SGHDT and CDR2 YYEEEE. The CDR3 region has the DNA TGTGCCAGCAGGTTGGCCATCGGCAGTTCACCCCTCCACTTT. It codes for CASRLAIGSSPLHF.

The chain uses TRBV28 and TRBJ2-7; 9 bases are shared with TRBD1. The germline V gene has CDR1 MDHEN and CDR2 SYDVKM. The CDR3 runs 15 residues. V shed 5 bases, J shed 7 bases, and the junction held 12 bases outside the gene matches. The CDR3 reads CASSPGTGRMGEQYV. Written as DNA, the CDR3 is TGTGCCAGCAGTCCTGGGACAGGGAGGATGGGGGAGCAGTACGTC.

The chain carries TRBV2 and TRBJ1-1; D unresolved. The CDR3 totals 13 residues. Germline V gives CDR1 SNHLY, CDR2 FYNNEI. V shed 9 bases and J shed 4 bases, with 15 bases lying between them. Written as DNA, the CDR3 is TGTGCCAGTCCGTTGAGAACGGGCACTGAAGCTTTCTTT. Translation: CASPLRTGTEAFF.

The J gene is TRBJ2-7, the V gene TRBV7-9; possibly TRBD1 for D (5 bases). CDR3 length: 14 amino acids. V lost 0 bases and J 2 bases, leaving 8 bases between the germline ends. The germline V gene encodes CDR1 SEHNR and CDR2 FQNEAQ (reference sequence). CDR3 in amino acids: CASSLAAGTYEQYF. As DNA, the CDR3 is TGTGCCAGCAGCTTAGCGGCAGGGACCTACGAGCAGTACTTC.

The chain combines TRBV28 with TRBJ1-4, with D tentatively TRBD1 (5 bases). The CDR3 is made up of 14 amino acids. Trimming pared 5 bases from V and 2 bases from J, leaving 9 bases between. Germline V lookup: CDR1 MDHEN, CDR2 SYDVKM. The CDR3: CASSTGTTNEKLFF. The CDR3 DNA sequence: TGTGCCAGCAGTACGGGGACCACTAATGAAAAACTGTTTTTT.

In DNA, the CDR3 is TGTGCCAGCAGCCTGGGGACTAGCGGCCTCAGCACAGATACGCAGTATTTT. This encodes CASSLGTSGLSTDTQYF. V gene TRBV7-2 combines with J gene TRBJ2-3; 11 positions agree with TRBD2. The CDR3 sequence is 17 residues long. Losses at the gene ends were 5 bases for V and 0 bases for J; bases not matched to a gene: 7. Germline loops: CDR1 SGHTA, CDR2 FQGNSA.

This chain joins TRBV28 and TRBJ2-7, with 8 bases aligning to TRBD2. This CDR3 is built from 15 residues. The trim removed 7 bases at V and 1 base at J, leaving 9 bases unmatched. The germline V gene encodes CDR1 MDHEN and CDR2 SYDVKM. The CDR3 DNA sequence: TGTGCCAGCAACGTACAAGGACTAGCTTCCTACGAGCAGTACTTC. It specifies CASNVQGLASYEQYF. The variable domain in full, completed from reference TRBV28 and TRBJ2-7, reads DVKVTQSSRYLVKRTGEKVFLECVQDMDHENMFWYRQDPGLGLRLIYFSYDVKMKEKGDIPEGYSVSREKKERFSLILESASTNQTSMYLCASNVQGLASYEQYFGPGTRLTVT.